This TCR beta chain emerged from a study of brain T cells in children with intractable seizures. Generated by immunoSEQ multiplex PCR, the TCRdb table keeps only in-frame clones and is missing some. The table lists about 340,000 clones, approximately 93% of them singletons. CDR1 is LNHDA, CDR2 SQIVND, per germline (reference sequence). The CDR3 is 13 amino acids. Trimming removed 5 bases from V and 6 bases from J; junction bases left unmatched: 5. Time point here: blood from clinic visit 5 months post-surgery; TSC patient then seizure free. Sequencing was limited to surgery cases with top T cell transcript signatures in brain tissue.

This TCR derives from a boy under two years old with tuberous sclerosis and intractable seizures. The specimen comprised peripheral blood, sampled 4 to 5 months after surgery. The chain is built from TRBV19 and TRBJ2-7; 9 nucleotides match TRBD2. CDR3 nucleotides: TGTGCCAGTAGTGTTCAGACTAGCGGCGAGCAGTACTTC. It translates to CASSVQTSGEQYF.